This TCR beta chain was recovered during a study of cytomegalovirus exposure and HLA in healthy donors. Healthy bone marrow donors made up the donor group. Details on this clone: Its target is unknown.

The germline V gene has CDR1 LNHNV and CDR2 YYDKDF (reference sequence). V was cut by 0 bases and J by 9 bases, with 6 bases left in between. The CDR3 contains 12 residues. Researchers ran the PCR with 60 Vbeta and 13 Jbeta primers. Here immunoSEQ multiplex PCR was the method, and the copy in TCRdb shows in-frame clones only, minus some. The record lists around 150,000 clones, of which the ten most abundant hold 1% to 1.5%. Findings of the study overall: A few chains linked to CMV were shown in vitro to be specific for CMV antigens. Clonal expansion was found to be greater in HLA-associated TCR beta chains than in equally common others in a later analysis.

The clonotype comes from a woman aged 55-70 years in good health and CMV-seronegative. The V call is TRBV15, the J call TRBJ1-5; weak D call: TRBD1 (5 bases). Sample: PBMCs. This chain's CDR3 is CATSRDRGPQHF. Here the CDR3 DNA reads TGTGCCACCAGCAGAGATAGGGGGCCCCAGCATTTT.